This TCR beta chain is drawn from a study of blood T cell repertoires in COVID-19. Study-level background: Italy, Spain and the United States were the sources of the convalescent and acute COVID-19 samples. Nucleic acid was either cDNA or gDNA, and it came from T cells, B-cell-depleted T cells, or PBMCs.

The Seattle site enrolled patients during active infection and followed them longitudinally. The trim removed 4 bases at V and 9 bases at J, leaving 12 bases unmatched. CDR1 MNHEY and CDR2 SMNVEV come from the germline V gene (reference sequence). This CDR3 comprises 15 residues. In the authors' workflow: Nucleated cell counts were estimated from reference gene primer amplification. Some clones are missing from TCRdb's copy, which holds only in-frame ones; the method was immunoSEQ multiplex PCR. D and trimming were read from the DNA, whereas the V and J calls and clone size are those reported in that table. The table has about 410,000 clones, about 91% seen once.

This chain uses TRBV27 with TRBJ2-1; 7 bases are a match to TRBD2. Sequencing was carried out using peripheral blood. The sequence derives from a woman aged 40 to 50 with COVID-19, enrolled during active disease. For the CDR3, the DNA is TGTGCCAGCAGTTCCTCCCGGGACTACATATCTGAGCAGTTCTTC. This encodes CASSSSRDYISEQFF.